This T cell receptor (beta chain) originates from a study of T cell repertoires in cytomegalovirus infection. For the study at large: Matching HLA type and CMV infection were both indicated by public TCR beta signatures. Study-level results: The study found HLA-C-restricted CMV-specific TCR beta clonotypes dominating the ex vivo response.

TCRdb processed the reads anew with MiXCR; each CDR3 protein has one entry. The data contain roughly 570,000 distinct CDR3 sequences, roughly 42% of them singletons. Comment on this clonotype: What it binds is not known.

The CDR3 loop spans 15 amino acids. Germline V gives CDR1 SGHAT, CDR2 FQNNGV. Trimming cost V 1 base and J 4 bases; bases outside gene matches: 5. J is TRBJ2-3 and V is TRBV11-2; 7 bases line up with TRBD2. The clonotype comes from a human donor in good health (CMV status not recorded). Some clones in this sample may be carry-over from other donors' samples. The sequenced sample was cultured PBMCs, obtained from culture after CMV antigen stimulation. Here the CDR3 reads CASSLGTSSADTQYF. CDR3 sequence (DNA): TGTGCCAGCAGCTTAGGGACTAGTAGTGCAGATACGCAGTATTTT.